This TCR beta chain was captured in a study of T cell responses to AZD1222 COVID-19 vaccine. Study results and caveats: Vaccine-associated CD4 TCRs ranged over spike, dominating at 160-218 and 743-854. Recipients of AZD1222 seropositive at baseline numbered only five or six. Clonal diversity may have been underestimated, and the donors were mostly white British, with more females than males. After the peak T cell response, and only then, were repertoires sampled.

Some clones are missing from TCRdb's copy, which holds only in-frame ones; the method was immunoSEQ multiplex PCR. The sample gives roughly 120,000 clones, approximately 83% of which show up once; roughly 1.7% is in the top ten. As regards this clone: What it recognizes is unknown.

The sample consisted of peripheral blood, taken on day 0 of AZD1222 vaccination. The origin of this receptor is an adult in good health.

DNA for the CDR3: TGTGCCAGCAGCTTTTGGCCGGGCGGCTATGGCTACACCTTC. Translating it yields CASSFWPGGYGYTF. The chain joins TRBV5-5 to TRBJ1-2; D is unclear. CDR3 length: 14 amino acids. V was pared by 2 bases and J by 4 bases, with 12 bases between. CDR1 is SGHKS, CDR2 YYEKEE, per germline (reference sequence).